Listed below are T cell receptor beta chains from one sample, sequenced in a study of human versus mouse CDR3 diversity and MHC coevolution. Produced via immunoSEQ multiplex PCR; TCRdb's table is partial and in-frame only. In the table there are tens of thousands of clones, roughly 95% of which are singletons. The sequenced sample consisted of naive CD4+ T cells from blood. Receptor source: a person aged 30 to 69 in good health. The CDR3 runs from the conserved cysteine through the conserved F or W. A D gene is named only where the DNA matches it firmly. Some rows have no size entry. The others give once, few or many, or a class for an expanded clone.

-	-	TRBJ2-2	TRBV7-3	CASSRGTGELFF	TGTGCCAGCAGTCGAGGCACCGGGGAGCTGTTTTTT
-	TRBD2	TRBJ2-3	TRBV7-2	CASSSTSGDTQYF	TGTGCCAGCAGCTCGACTAGCGGGGATACGCAGTATTTT
-	TRBD1	TRBJ2-7	TRBV20-1	CSADRVDEQYF	TGCAGTGCCGACAGGGTGGACGAGCAGTACTTC
-	-	TRBJ2-7	TRBV7-2	CASSPDKFSYEQYF	TGTGCCAGCAGCCCTGACAAATTCTCCTACGAGCAGTACTTC
-	-	TRBJ1-5	TRBV5-1	CASSLGPYSNQPQHF	TGCGCCAGCAGCTTGGGGCCTTATAGCAATCAGCCCCAGCATTTT
few	TRBD2	TRBJ2-3	TRBV5-1	CASSLGLADTDTQYF	TGCGCCAGCAGCTTGGGGCTAGCGGACACAGATACGCAGTATTTT
-	TRBD2	TRBJ2-3	TRBV5-1	CASSLVSSGTDTQYF	TGCGCCAGCAGCTTGGTATCTAGCGGAACAGATACGCAGTATTTT
-	TRBD2	TRBJ2-5	TRBV5-4	CASSPGLAGLETQYF	TGTGCCAGCAGCCCGGGACTAGCGGGCTTGGAGACCCAGTACTTC
-	TRBD2	TRBJ2-7	TRBV18	CASSQFSGVSYEQYF	TGTGCCAGCTCGCAATTTAGCGGGGTTTCCTACGAGCAGTACTTC
-	-	TRBJ2-7	TRBV29-1	CSAQTGVYEQYF	TGCAGCGCACAAACAGGAGTCTACGAGCAGTACTTC
-	-	TRBJ1-1	TRBV18	CASSQEGTEAFF	TGTGCCAGCTCACAGGAGGGGACTGAAGCTTTCTTT
-	-	TRBJ1-1	TRBV18	CASSPRNTEAFF	TGTGCCAGCTCACCCCGGAACACTGAAGCTTTCTTT
-	-	TRBJ1-2	TRBV6-6	CASSPQGNYGYTF	TGTGCCAGCAGTCCCCAGGGTAACTATGGCTACACCTTC
-	TRBD1	TRBJ2-7	TRBV6-5	CASSYSRAGGYEQYF	TGTGCCAGCAGTTACTCCCGGGCAGGGGGCTACGAGCAGTACTTC